The 3 T cell receptor beta chains below all came from one sample that was sequenced in a study of human T cells and chemical hapten exposure. TCRdb fed the RACE reads into MiXCR, producing one record per CDR3 protein. The sample carries approximately 79,000 distinct CDR3 sequences, over 6.5% recorded once. Time point specified: pre-sensitization, week 0. Treatment noted: therapeutic diphenylcyclopropenone sensitization with weekly scalp DPC. The source was whole blood, collected in connection with sensitization to the hapten diphenylcyclopropenone (DPC). These receptors were collected from a man in his forties or fifties with alopecia areata. Some clones in this sample may be carry-over from other donors' samples.

This clonotype was seen repeatedly, ten times or more. The rearrangement uses TRBV9 and TRBJ2-5, with 8 bases aligning to TRBD1. There are 15 residues in the CDR3. The V gene's germline CDR1 is SGDLS and CDR2 YYNGEE. The trim removed 0 bases at V and 1 base at J, leaving 2 bases unmatched. In nucleotides, the CDR3 is TGTGCCAGCAGCGTAGGGGGGACAGGCCAAGAGACCCAGTACTTC. Translated: CASSVGGTGQETQYF.

This clonotype was counted ten times or more. The chain recombines TRBV20-1 with TRBJ2-3, with D possibly TRBD2 on 6 matching bases. Between the trimmed V and J ends, which lost 1 base and 2 bases, there was a span of 19 bases. Germline CDR1 reads DFQATT; CDR2 reads SNEGSKA (reference sequence). The CDR3 is made up of 17 amino acids. CDR3: CSARGRNSRGDTDTQYF. DNA of the CDR3: TGCAGTGCTAGAGGCCGGAACTCTCGCGGGGACACAGATACGCAGTATTTT.

In its sample, this clonotype was seen a few times. V and J are TRBV7-2 and TRBJ2-1; 7 nucleotides match TRBD2. The CDR3 runs 16 residues. The germline V gene encodes CDR1 SGHTA and CDR2 FQGNSA. With 3 bases clipped from V and 0 bases from J, the junction kept 5 bases outside the gene matches. The CDR3 DNA follows: TGTGCCAGCAGCTTTAGCGGGCTAAGCTCCTACAATGAGCAGTTCTTC. This translates into CASSFSGLSSYNEQFF.